Below are 22 T cell receptor beta chains sequenced from a single sample in a study of Ad26.COV2.S vaccination and SARS-CoV-2 variants. Stated treatment: around 19 received Ad26.COV2.S at low or high dose, single or two shots; 5 received placebo; per-sample allocation not given. Vaccine and placebo recipients were sampled on day 63 after the first injection. The repertoire was sequenced with immunoSEQ multiplex PCR; TCRdb's copy has only in-frame clones and lacks some. The sample lists about 440,000 clones; about 83% were seen once. The sample here was peripheral blood, taken in a trial of Ad26.COV2.S vaccine versus placebo. All receptors derive from a person between 18 and 60 years old who received the Ad26.COV2.S COVID-19 vaccine or a placebo.

The rearrangement links TRBV19 to TRBJ2-3; possibly TRBD1 for D (5 bases). The CDR3 covers 15 residues. The germline CDR1 and CDR2 sequences are LNHDA and SQIVND (reference sequence). V lost 1 base, J lost 2 bases, and 10 bases lay in between. The CDR3 DNA is TGTGCCAGTAGTATAGGGTACAGGACCACAGATACGCAGTATTTT. Protein product: CASSIGYRTTDTQYF.

The V gene is TRBV7-9, the J gene TRBJ1-2, with TRBD1 matching 12 bases. This CDR3 spans 15 amino acids. CDR1 is SEHNR and CDR2 is FQNEAQ in the germline V gene (reference sequence). V trimming: 1 base; J trimming: 8 bases; junction bases outside the gene matches: 5. The CDR3 DNA is TGTGCCAGCAGCTTAGTGGGGACAGGGGGCAGCGGCTACACCTTC. It specifies CASSLVGTGGSGYTF.

The rearrangement joins TRBV7-8 to TRBJ2-1, with TRBD2 matching over 10 bases. CDR3 length: 16 amino acids. Germline V gene sequence: CDR1 SGHVS, CDR2 FQNEAQ. V shed 5 bases and J 6 bases; nucleotides not matched to a gene: 10. DNA for the CDR3: TGTGCCAGCAGCCCCCAACCGGGACTAGCGTCCAATGAGCAGTTCTTC. It is translated as CASSPQPGLASNEQFF.

This clone came up a few times. The chain is built from TRBV24-1 and TRBJ2-7; the D gene is possibly TRBD1 (5 bases). Trimming stripped 5 bases from V and 4 bases from J, with 5 bases between. Per germline, CDR1 KGHDR and CDR2 SFDVKD. The CDR3 has 11 amino acids. The CDR3 region is CATSAGYEQYF. CDR3 DNA: TGTGCCACCAGTGCAGGGTACGAGCAGTACTTC.

This chain uses TRBV3-1 (or the pseudogene TRBV3-2) with TRBJ1-5; the D gene is possibly TRBD1 (6 bases). V was pared by 4 bases and J by 5 bases, with 15 bases between. CDR1 and CDR2 from the germline V gene are LGHDT and YNNKEL (reference sequence). The CDR3 extends over 15 amino acids. The CDR3 loop reads CASSRGQDSYQPQHF. The DNA of the CDR3 is TGTGCCAGCAGCCGGGGGCAGGACTCTTATCAGCCCCAGCATTTT.

The chain couples TRBV20-1 to TRBJ2-5; D unclear. Trimming shortened V by 3 bases and J by 0 bases, and 8 bases separated the two germline ends. The germline CDR1 and CDR2 sequences are DFQATT and SNEGSKA (reference sequence). CDR3 length: 13 residues. For the CDR3, the DNA is TGCAGTGCTAGTCCGCAAGACCAAGAGACCCAGTACTTC. Translating gives CSASPQDQETQYF.

In this sample, this clone turned up a few times. The chain recombines TRBV19 with TRBJ2-1, with 10 bases aligning to TRBD2. The CDR3 loop spans 16 amino acids. The trim removed 5 bases at V and 4 bases at J, leaving 8 bases unmatched. From germline, CDR1 is LNHDA and CDR2 SQIVND (reference sequence). In DNA, the CDR3 is TGTGCCAGTAGTCGGGCTAGCGGGAGCGGGTACAATGAGCAGTTCTTC. It yields the protein CASSRASGSGYNEQFF.

The chain recombines TRBV29-1 with TRBJ2-2, with no clear D. This CDR3 contains 15 residues. The V gene's germline CDR1 is SQVTM and CDR2 ANQGSEA. V lost 4 bases, J lost 4 bases, and 16 bases lay in between. The CDR3 loop is CSVGGLGIGTGELFF. DNA for the CDR3: TGCAGCGTTGGGGGTTTAGGGATAGGCACCGGGGAGCTGTTTTTT.

V usage is TRBV7-9 and J usage is TRBJ1-5; D is unresolved. V dropped 3 bases and J dropped 3 bases, with 6 bases sitting between them. The CDR3 contains 13 residues. CDR1 and CDR2 from the germline V gene are SEHNR and FQNEAQ (reference sequence). CDR3 in DNA: TGTGCCAGCAGCTTGTCAGCCAATCAGCCCCAGCATTTT. Its protein is CASSLSANQPQHF.

The chain combines TRBV15 with TRBJ1-5, with no clear D. Germline V gives CDR1 LNHNV, CDR2 YYDKDF (reference sequence). V gave up 2 bases and J gave up 0 bases, with 5 bases separating them. This CDR3 region has 14 residues. Here the CDR3 DNA reads TGTGCCACCAGCAGACAACGTAGCAATCAGCCCCAGCATTTT. It codes for CATSRQRSNQPQHF.

The chain carries TRBV14 and TRBJ1-2, with D tentatively TRBD1 (5 bases). Trimming left V 2 bases short and J 7 bases short, with 17 bases between. The CDR3 covers 15 residues. Germline V gene data show CDR1 as SGHDN and CDR2 as FVKESK. CDR3 sequence reads: CASSQKEQVLGGYTF. The CDR3 DNA sequence: TGTGCCAGCAGCCAAAAAGAACAGGTCCTCGGTGGCTACACCTTC.

The V call is TRBV10-3, the J call TRBJ1-1; no clear D. From germline, CDR1 is ENHRY and CDR2 SYGVKD. The CDR3 consists of 10 residues. The V end lost 11 bases, the J end lost 1 base, and 5 bases lay between the germline ends. CDR3 region: CAASNTEAFF. The DNA of the CDR3 is TGTGCCGCGTCGAACACTGAAGCTTTCTTT.

The V gene is TRBV7-2, the J gene TRBJ2-2; 9 positions agree with TRBD1. Germline V gene sequence: CDR1 SGHTA, CDR2 FQGNSA. The CDR3 loop spans 15 amino acids. V lost 6 bases to trimming and J lost 3 bases; unmatched junction nucleotides: 5. Here the CDR3 reads CASRRDRGDTGELFF. CDR3 coding DNA: TGTGCCAGCAGGCGAGACAGGGGGGACACCGGGGAGCTGTTTTTT.

The chain employs TRBV12-3 or TRBV12-4 and TRBJ1-1; D is unclear. There are 13 residues in the CDR3. V lost 2 bases and J 11 bases, leaving 15 bases between the germline ends. The CDR3 reads CASSLRRLGNAFF. In DNA, the CDR3 is TGTGCCAGCAGTTTACGCCGTCTAGGGAATGCTTTCTTT.

Worth noting for this clone: The same CDR3 also results from other DNA sequences found in this sample. V and J are TRBV28 and TRBJ2-7; D is possibly TRBD1 (6 bases). CDR3 length: 12 residues. The germline V and J ends were trimmed by 6 bases and 0 bases, with 6 bases remaining between them. Looked up from germline, CDR1 is MDHEN and CDR2 is SYDVKM. The CDR3 region has the DNA TGTGCCAGCAGCAGGGGCTCCTACGAGCAGTACTTC. Encoded protein: CASSRGSYEQYF.

The rearrangement uses TRBV5-8 and TRBJ2-7; 8 bases fit TRBD1. Germline V lookup: CDR1 SGHTS, CDR2 YDEGEE. Losses at the gene ends were 4 bases for V and 6 bases for J; bases not matched to a gene: 3. The CDR3 has 12 amino acids. This CDR3 is CASSQTGAEQYF. Here the CDR3 DNA reads TGTGCCAGCAGCCAGACAGGGGCCGAGCAGTACTTC.

This chain uses TRBV29-1 with TRBJ2-2; 9 nucleotides match TRBD2. CDR1 is SQVTM, CDR2 ANQGSEA, per germline. The ends lost 7 bases at V and 4 bases at J; junction bases unmatched: 4. The CDR3 is made up of 13 amino acids. CDR3 loop: CSGTSVTTGELFF. CDR3 nucleotide sequence: TGCAGCGGGACTAGCGTTACCACCGGGGAGCTGTTTTTT.

This clone was recorded once. Other DNA sequences in this specimen translate into the identical CDR3. The V and J genes are TRBV6-6 and TRBJ2-7; D call uncertain. The CDR3 loop spans 13 amino acids. In germline, CDR1 is MNHNY, CDR2 SVGAGI (reference sequence). The V end was cut by 0 bases, the J end by 3 bases, with 6 bases between. CDR3 coding DNA: TGTGCCAGCAGTTACTCCTCGAGCTACGAGCAGTACTTC. Translated, it gives CASSYSSSYEQYF.

The chain combines TRBV4-3 with TRBJ2-2; D gene unclear. The CDR3 spans 14 residues. The germline V gene has CDR1 LGHNA and CDR2 YSLEER. The V gene lost 2 bases and the J gene lost 6 bases, with 10 bases spanning the gap. CDR3 in amino acids: CASSQNISPGELFF. The CDR3 nucleotides are TGCGCCAGCAGCCAAAATATTAGCCCCGGGGAGCTGTTTTTT.

The gene calls are TRBV6-2 or TRBV6-3 and TRBJ1-1; D is ambiguous. CDR1 is MNHEY and CDR2 is SVGEGT in the germline V gene. The CDR3 has 15 amino acids. V lost 5 bases and J 1 base, leaving 14 bases between the germline ends. The CDR3 sequence is CASSDRRRGNTEAFF. The CDR3, as DNA: TGTGCCAGCAGTGATAGACGGCGGGGGAACACTGAAGCTTTCTTT.

J is TRBJ1-4 and V is TRBV28; no definite D call. Between the trimmed V and J ends, which lost 7 bases and 0 bases, there was a span of 6 bases. The CDR3 totals 13 residues. Germline CDR1 reads MDHEN; CDR2 reads SYDVKM. The CDR3 reads CASTVATNEKLFF. Here the CDR3 DNA reads TGTGCCAGCACAGTTGCAACTAATGAAAAACTGTTTTTT.

The chain links TRBV11-2 to TRBJ1-3; 7 bases line up with TRBD1. V trimming: 5 bases; J trimming: 4 bases; junction bases outside the gene matches: 2. Germline loops: CDR1 SGHAT, CDR2 FQNNGV. CDR3 length: 13 amino acids. Written as DNA, the CDR3 is TGTGCCAGCAGCCGGGACAGCGGAAACACCATATATTTT. Its translation: CASSRDSGNTIYF.